Listed below are T cell receptor beta chains from one sample, sequenced in a study of cytotoxic CD8 clonotypes in ibrutinib-treated CLL. Repertoires were generated with immunoSEQ multiplex PCR, while TCRdb's copy carries only in-frame clones and drops some. Seen here are 130,000 to 150,000 clones, approximately 80% observed once, and the top ten hold roughly 13%. Sequenced here: PBMCs, sampled after 12 months of ibrutinib treatment. Receptors were obtained from a human donor with chronic lymphocytic leukemia. CDR3s include the opening cysteine and the closing phenylalanine or tryptophan. The D gene is left open where the match is weak. Clone sizes are given selectively: once, few, many, or a class where the clone is expanded.

abundance,d_gene,j_gene,v_gene,CDR3nt,CDR3aa
.,.,TRBJ2-7,TRBV6-5,TGTGCCAGCAGTTACAGTGTCGACGAGCAGTACTTC,CASSYSVDEQYF
.,TRBD2,TRBJ2-1,TRBV7-2,TGTGCCAGCAGCTTAGGTGGGAGGGCCCATGAGCAGTTCTTC,CASSLGGRAHEQFF
.,TRBD1,TRBJ2-6,TRBV28,TGTGCCAGCAGTCCCGACAGGGGTGGGGCCAACGTCCTGACTTTC,CASSPDRGGANVLTF
.,.,TRBJ2-7,TRBV10-3,TGTGCCATCAGTGAGTCGGGCTCCCTATACGAGCAGTACTTC,CAISESGSLYEQYF
.,TRBD2,TRBJ2-3,TRBV10-3,TGTGCCATCAGTGGGACGACTAGCGGGAGTCCAGATACGCAGTATTTT,CAISGTTSGSPDTQYF
few,.,TRBJ2-7,TRBV10-3,TGTGCCATCAGTGAATCTCCCTACGAGCAGTACTTC,CAISESPYEQYF
.,TRBD1,TRBJ1-2,TRBV11-2,TGTGCCAGCAGCCTCTTACAGGGGACTAACTATGGCTACACCTTC,CASSLLQGTNYGYTF
.,.,TRBJ2-6,TRBV12-5,TGTGCTAGTGGTTTGGGCTCTGGGGCCAACGTCCTGACTTTC,CASGLGSGANVLTF
.,.,TRBJ2-5,TRBV7-3,TGTGCCAGCAGCTTAAGGAGCGGCCAAGAGACCCAGTACTTC,CASSLRSGQETQYF
.,.,TRBJ2-3,TRBV4-2,TGTGCCAGCAGCCAAGCGATCCTCGCAGATACGCAGTATTTT,CASSQAILADTQYF
.,.,TRBJ2-3,TRBV11-2,TGTGCCAGCAGCTCAGCGGATGGCAACACAGATACGCAGTATTTT,CASSSADGNTDTQYF
.,TRBD2,TRBJ2-5,TRBV27,TGTGCCAGCAGTTTAGCTGGGACTAGCGGGAGGGCCTGGGGGCCTTCTGAAGAGACCCAGTACTTC,CASSLAGTSGRAWGPSEETQYF
.,.,TRBJ2-7,TRBV5-4,TGTGCCAGCAGCCGTCTGGGGGGCGGGAGTCTCTCGTACGAGCAGTACTTC,CASSRLGGGSLSYEQYF
.,TRBD1,TRBJ1-5,TRBV4-1,TGCGCCAGCAGCCCTACCCGGGACAGGGGGCGAGAGGCCCAGCATTTT,CASSPTRDRGREAQHF
once,.,TRBJ1-2,TRBV29-1,TGCAGCGTTCACTCTAGGCAGGCTAACTATGGCTACACCTTC,CSVHSRQANYGYTF
.,.,TRBJ2-7,TRBV11-3,TGTGCCAGCAGCTTAGTCTCGACGGGCGAGCAGTACTTC,CASSLVSTGEQYF
.,.,TRBJ2-6,TRBV28,TGTGCCAGCACCGTTCCAGGGGCCTCTGGGGCCAACGTCCTGACTTTC,CASTVPGASGANVLTF
.,.,TRBJ2-7,TRBV6-5,TGTGCCAGCAATAAGGATTTGGAGTCCTACGAGCAGTACTTC,CASNKDLESYEQYF
.,.,TRBJ2-7,TRBV4-2,TGTGCCAGCAGCCAAGTAGGGGGGGGAGAGCTCCACTACGAGCAGTACTTC,CASSQVGGGELHYEQYF
.,.,TRBJ1-5,TRBV18,TGTGCCAGCTCGCGGGGAGGGGATCACAATCAGCCCCAGCATTTT,CASSRGGDHNQPQHF
once,TRBD1,TRBJ1-4,TRBV7-6,TGTGCCAGCAGCTGGGGACAGGGAGAAGAAAAACTGTTTTTT,CASSWGQGEEKLFF
once,.,TRBJ2-5,TRBV5-4,TGTGCCAGCAGCTTACGGGGCTGGGGCCAAGAGACCCAGTACTTC,CASSLRGWGQETQYF
.,.,TRBJ1-2,TRBV7-9,TGTGCCAGCAGCTTAGGAGTTCAAGGGACGGATGGCTACACCTTC,CASSLGVQGTDGYTF
.,.,TRBJ2-7,TRBV6-5,TGTGCCAGCAGTTACCCTCTCTCGGAGCAGTACTTC,CASSYPLSEQYF
.,.,TRBJ2-7,TRBV9,TGTGCCAGCAGCGTAGTTGGGGAACCCTACGAGCAGTACTTC,CASSVVGEPYEQYF
once,.,TRBJ2-7,TRBV11-2,TGTGCCAGCAGCTTAGCCACCCGGGCCCCGCTCGGCGAGCAGTACTTC,CASSLATRAPLGEQYF
.,.,TRBJ1-2,TRBV4-3,TGCGCCAGCAGCCAGGAACAGGGCGCCTATGGCTACACCTTC,CASSQEQGAYGYTF
.,TRBD1,TRBJ2-3,TRBV11-3,TGTGCCAGCAGCATTCGGACAGGAGACACAGATACGCAGTATTTT,CASSIRTGDTDTQYF
.,.,TRBJ1-5,TRBV4-1,TGCGCCAGCAGCCAAGAGGGGACCTCTAGGCCCCAGCATTTT,CASSQEGTSRPQHF
.,TRBD2,TRBJ2-1,TRBV7-6,TGTGCCAGCAGCTTACGACTAGCGGGGGCTAGCTCCTACAATGAGCAGTTCTTC,CASSLRLAGASSYNEQFF
.,TRBD2,TRBJ2-3,TRBV28,TGTGCCACCACTAGCGGTTACACAGATACGCAGTATTTT,CATTSGYTDTQYF
.,.,TRBJ1-2,TRBV23-1,TGCGCCAGCAGTCAATCGGACCAGGGTGGCGGCTACACCTTC,CASSQSDQGGGYTF
few,.,TRBJ2-2,TRBV7-9,TGTGCCAGCAGCTCTACCATAAATAGGGACGACACCGGGGAGCTGTTTTTT,CASSSTINRDDTGELFF
few,.,TRBJ2-3,TRBV7-9,TGTGCCAGCACCCGCGGTACGCAGTATTTT,CASTRGTQYF
.,.,TRBJ2-5,TRBV7-9,TGTGCCAGCAACGTTGACAACCAAGAGACCCAGTACTTC,CASNVDNQETQYF
once,.,TRBJ2-3,TRBV5-6,TGTGCCAGCAGCTTAGGGGGACATAGCACAGATACGCAGTATTTT,CASSLGGHSTDTQYF
once,.,TRBJ2-2,TRBV7-3,TGTGCCAGCAGCGCAGGGGTGGCCGGGGAGCTGTTTTTT,CASSAGVAGELFF